These 12 T cell receptor beta chains were all obtained from the same sample, sequenced in a study of cytomegalovirus exposure and HLA in healthy donors. The PCR was carried out with 60 Vbeta primers and 13 Jbeta primers. Repertoires were generated with immunoSEQ multiplex PCR, while TCRdb's copy carries only in-frame clones and drops some. The sample holds about 210,000 clones, about 80% seen once. The specimen was PBMCs. These receptors were collected from a woman in her 50s in good health and CMV-seropositive.

This chain uses TRBV18 with TRBJ1-1; D is uncertain. CDR3 length equals 12 residues. The V end lost 0 bases, the J end lost 11 bases, and 10 bases lay between the germline ends. Germline CDR1 is KGHSH and CDR2 is LQKENI. The CDR3, as DNA: TGTGCCAGCTCACCACCGAGGGTTCGGGCTTTCTTT. Translation: CASSPPRVRAFF.

The V call is TRBV4-1, the J call TRBJ1-1; the D gene is possibly TRBD1 (6 bases). The V gene lost 8 bases and the J gene lost 4 bases, with 14 bases spanning the gap. Germline CDR1 reads MGHRA; CDR2 reads YSYEKL. This CDR3 region has 13 residues. The CDR3 spells CASDTGLSTEAFF. The CDR3 bases are TGCGCCAGCGATACAGGGTTGAGCACTGAAGCTTTCTTT.

The CDR3 loop is CATSRARGQVYGYTF. CDR3 coding DNA: TGTGCCACCAGCAGAGCCAGGGGGCAGGTCTATGGCTACACCTTC. The rearrangement uses TRBV15 and TRBJ1-2, with 8 bases lining up with TRBD1. Germline V gene data show CDR1 as LNHNV and CDR2 as YYDKDF (reference sequence). V lost 1 base, J lost 4 bases, and 5 bases stayed unmatched. This CDR3 contains 15 residues.

V gene TRBV5-1 combines with J gene TRBJ2-7, with a possible D match to TRBD1 (6 bases). V was clipped by 1 base and J by 5 bases, with 16 bases between them. CDR3 length: 15 amino acids. Germline V lookup: CDR1 SGHRS, CDR2 YFSETQ. The CDR3 DNA reads as TGCGCCAGCAGCTTGACAGGCAGGGGCATACACGAGCAGTACTTC. This sequence encodes CASSLTGRGIHEQYF. The full variable domain, completed using reference TRBV5-1 and TRBJ2-7, is KAGVTQTPRYLIKTRGQQVTLSCSPISGHRSVSWYQQTPGQGLQFLFEYFSETQRNKGNFPGRFSGRQFSNSRSEMNVSTLELGDSALYLCASSLTGRGIHEQYFGPGTRLTVT.

The CDR3: CASRFLGQEIDEQYF. In nucleotides, the CDR3 is TGTGCCAGCAGGTTCCTGGGGCAGGAGATCGACGAGCAGTACTTC. The V and J genes are TRBV2 and TRBJ2-7; possible D gene TRBD1, 5 bases. Deletions cut 6 bases from V and 5 bases from J, with 20 bases between. This CDR3 is 15 amino acids long. In germline, CDR1 is SNHLY, CDR2 FYNNEI. The whole variable domain, filled in from reference TRBV2 and TRBJ2-7, reads EPEVTQTPSHQVTQMGQEVILRCVPISNHLYFYWYRQILGQKVEFLVSFYNNEISEKSEIFDDQFSVERPDGSNFTLKIRSTKLEDSAMYFCASRFLGQEIDEQYFGPGTRLTVT.

The chain carries TRBV29-1 and TRBJ1-1; the match to TRBD1 covers 7 bases. CDR3 length: 14 residues. J gave up 4 bases and V 7 bases, and 12 bases lay outside the gene matches. CDR1 SQVTM and CDR2 ANQGSEA come from the germline V gene. The CDR3 DNA follows: TGCAGCGCAACAAGATATACAGGGGCCACTGAAGCTTTCTTT. It yields the protein CSATRYTGATEAFF.

This clone occurred once. The rearrangement uses TRBV11-2 and TRBJ2-7; 9 bases line up with TRBD1. V was pared by 5 bases and J by 3 bases, with 5 bases of the junction left unmatched. The CDR3 loop spans 14 amino acids. Germline V gene data show CDR1 as SGHAT and CDR2 as FQNNGV. This CDR3 reads CASSPGTGNYEQYF. CDR3 coding DNA: TGTGCCAGCAGCCCTGGGACAGGGAACTACGAGCAGTACTTC.

The V call is TRBV9, the J call TRBJ2-1, with 10 nucleotides matching TRBD2. Germline V gene sequence: CDR1 SGDLS, CDR2 YYNGEE. This CDR3 region has 16 residues. V was pared by 0 bases and J by 8 bases, with 8 bases of the junction left unmatched. CDR3: CASSVASGGELHEQFF. For the CDR3, the DNA is TGTGCCAGCAGCGTAGCAAGCGGGGGGGAGCTCCATGAGCAGTTCTTC. Full variable domain (rest looked up from reference TRBV9 and TRBJ2-1): DSGVTQTPKHLITATGQRVTLRCSPRSGDLSVYWYQQSLDQGLQFLIQYYNGEERAKGNILERFSAQQFPDLHSELNLSSLELGDSALYFCASSVASGGELHEQFFGPGTRLTVL.

This rearrangement joins TRBV5-4 to TRBJ2-5; D is possibly TRBD2 (5 bases). V dropped 5 bases and J dropped 5 bases, with 19 bases sitting between them. The CDR3 has 15 amino acids. Germline assignment: CDR1 SGHNT and CDR2 YYREEE (reference sequence). The CDR3 nucleotides are TGTGCCAGCAGTTATACCCATCGGAGAGGGGAGACCCAGTACTTC. Its translation is CASSYTHRRGETQYF.

This chain links TRBV6-1 with TRBJ2-5; the match to TRBD2 covers 8 bases. Trimming removed 8 bases from V and 5 bases from J; junction bases left unmatched: 7. Germline V CDR1 and CDR2: MNHNS, SASEGT. The CDR3 is 13 residues long. The chain's CDR3 is CASSSGGWETQYF. The CDR3 bases are TGTGCCAGCTCGAGCGGGGGTTGGGAGACCCAGTACTTC.

The V and J genes are TRBV4-2 and TRBJ1-6; TRBD1 matches 8 bases. J was trimmed by 2 bases and V by 0 bases; bases with no gene match: 3. CDR3 length: 17 residues. Germline values: CDR1 LGHNA, CDR2 YNFKEQ. CDR3 in DNA: TGTGCCAGCAGCCAAGACGGACAGGGCACCTATAATTCACCCCTCCACTTT. Residues: CASSQDGQGTYNSPLHF.

V usage is TRBV5-1 and J usage is TRBJ2-7, with D possibly being TRBD1 (7 bases). V shed 1 base and J shed 2 bases, with 16 bases lying between them. The CDR3 totals 16 residues. The V gene's germline CDR1 is SGHRS and CDR2 YFSETQ. CDR3 residues: CASSLLPQGGTYEQYF. The CDR3 DNA follows: TGCGCCAGCAGCTTGCTCCCGCAGGGGGGCACCTACGAGCAGTACTTC. Complete variable domain (other parts from reference TRBV5-1 and TRBJ2-7): KAGVTQTPRYLIKTRGQQVTLSCSPISGHRSVSWYQQTPGQGLQFLFEYFSETQRNKGNFPGRFSGRQFSNSRSEMNVSTLELGDSALYLCASSLLPQGGTYEQYFGPGTRLTVT.